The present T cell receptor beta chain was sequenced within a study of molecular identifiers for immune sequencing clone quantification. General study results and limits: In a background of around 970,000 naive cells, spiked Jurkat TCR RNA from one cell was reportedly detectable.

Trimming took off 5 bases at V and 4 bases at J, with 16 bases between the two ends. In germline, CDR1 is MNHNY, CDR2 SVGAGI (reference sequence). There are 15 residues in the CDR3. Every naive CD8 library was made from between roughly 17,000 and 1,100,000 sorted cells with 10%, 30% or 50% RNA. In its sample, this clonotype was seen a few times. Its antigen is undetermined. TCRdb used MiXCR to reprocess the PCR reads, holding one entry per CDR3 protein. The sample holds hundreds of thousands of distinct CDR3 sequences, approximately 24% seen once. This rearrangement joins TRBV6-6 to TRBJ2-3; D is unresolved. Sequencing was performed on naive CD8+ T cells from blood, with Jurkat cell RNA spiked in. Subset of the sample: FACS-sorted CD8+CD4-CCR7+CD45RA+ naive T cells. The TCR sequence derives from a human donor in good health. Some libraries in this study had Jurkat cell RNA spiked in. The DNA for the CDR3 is TGTGCCAGCAGTCCCCCCTCCCCCAGCTCAGATACGCAGTATTTT. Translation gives CASSPPSPSSDTQYF.